These T cell receptor beta chains were read from a single sample in a study of blood T cell repertoires in COVID-19. The method was immunoSEQ multiplex PCR; TCRdb's version includes in-frame clones alone and lacks a portion of them. Among roughly 100,000 clones, 85% were seen once, and the ten largest hold 1.5% to 2%. Specimen: peripheral blood. These receptor sequences come from a woman in her 70s with active or convalescent COVID-19. Both conserved end residues are part of each CDR3. D genes are given only for firm matches. The size of a clone is reported for some rows only, either as once, few or many, or as a class for expanded clones.

size	D	V	J	CDR3	DNA
NA	TRBD1	TRBV10-3	TRBJ2-7	CAISNSTGSYEQYF	TGTGCCATCAGTAATTCGACAGGGAGCTACGAGCAGTACTTC
NA	TRBD2	TRBV7-2	TRBJ2-3	CASSTSAGGTDTQYF	TGTGCCAGCAGTACCTCAGCGGGGGGCACAGATACGCAGTATTTT
NA	TRBD1	TRBV28	TRBJ1-1	CASSDRVWAFF	TGTGCCAGCAGTGACAGGGTCTGGGCTTTCTTT
NA	NA	TRBV10-3	TRBJ1-2	CAITWELNYGYTF	TGTGCCATCACGTGGGAGCTTAACTATGGCTACACCTTC
NA	NA	TRBV9	TRBJ1-1	CASRDIRGSTEAFF	TGTGCCAGCAGAGACATCAGGGGAAGCACTGAAGCTTTCTTT
NA	TRBD2	TRBV6-5	TRBJ2-7	CASSRGTSGSYEQYF	TGTGCCAGCAGCAGGGGTACTAGCGGGAGTTACGAGCAGTACTTC
NA	NA	TRBV7-7	TRBJ2-1	CASSKSASYNEQFF	TGTGCTAGCAGCAAGAGTGCGTCCTACAATGAGCAGTTCTTC
NA	NA	TRBV7-2	TRBJ2-1	CASNQGSSYNEQFF	TGTGCCAGCAACCAGGGGAGCTCATACAATGAGCAGTTCTTC
NA	TRBD1	TRBV25-1	TRBJ2-7	CASRATGTGSYEQYF	TGTGCCAGCAGGGCCACCGGGACAGGTTCCTACGAGCAGTACTTC
NA	NA	TRBV4-3	TRBJ2-7	CASSQGPTEDEQYF	TGCGCCAGCAGCCAAGGGCCGACGGAGGACGAGCAGTACTTC
NA	NA	TRBV19	TRBJ2-1	CASSTSSFHEQFF	TGTGCCAGTAGTACCTCAAGCTTCCATGAGCAGTTCTTC
NA	TRBD2	TRBV6-1	TRBJ2-7	CASSEARTSKYEQYF	TGTGCCAGCAGTGAAGCCCGGACTAGCAAATACGAGCAGTACTTC
NA	TRBD2	TRBV7-8	TRBJ2-1	CASSLGLGDHNEQFF	TGTGCCAGCAGCCTGGGACTAGGGGATCACAATGAGCAGTTCTTC
NA	TRBD1	TRBV18	TRBJ1-5	CASSPGTGGNQPQHF	TGTGCCAGCTCACCAGGGACAGGGGGGAATCAGCCCCAGCATTTT
NA	NA	TRBV6-5	TRBJ2-3	CASRGRSTDTQYF	TGTGCCAGCAGGGGCAGGAGCACAGATACGCAGTATTTT
few	TRBD1	TRBV5-5	TRBJ2-7	CASSLVTGITYEQYF	TGTGCCAGCAGCTTGGTGACAGGGATCACCTACGAGCAGTACTTC
once	TRBD1	TRBV6-5	TRBJ2-7	CASRAAGGGQYF	TGTGCCAGCAGAGCTGCAGGGGGTGGGCAGTACTTC
once	TRBD2	TRBV10-1	TRBJ2-1	CASSAGGNNEQFF	TGCGCCAGCAGCGCGGGAGGGAACAATGAGCAGTTCTTC
NA	TRBD1	TRBV5-1	TRBJ2-5	CASSHGQGAPKETQYF	TGCGCCAGCAGCCACGGACAGGGGGCTCCGAAAGAGACCCAGTACTTC
NA	NA	TRBV10-1	TRBJ1-5	CASSGSGSNQPQHF	TGCGCCAGCAGTGGTTCAGGTAGCAATCAGCCCCAGCATTTT
NA	NA	TRBV15	TRBJ2-7	CATSRQLREFPYEQYF	TGTGCCACCAGCAGGCAACTCCGGGAATTCCCCTACGAGCAGTACTTC
once	NA	TRBV10-2	TRBJ2-7	CASSEGGYEQYF	TGCGCCAGCAGTGAGGGGGGGTACGAGCAGTACTTC
NA	TRBD1	TRBV2	TRBJ1-2	CASSERTGGNGGYTF	TGTGCCAGCAGTGAACGTACAGGGGGTAACGGTGGCTACACCTTC
NA	TRBD1	TRBV6-6	TRBJ1-2	CASSDRGGLNYGYTF	TGTGCCAGCAGCGACAGGGGGGGTTTGAACTATGGCTACACCTTC
NA	TRBD2	TRBV2	TRBJ2-1	CASSAQKPGLAGGQFF	TGTGCCAGCAGCGCCCAGAAACCGGGACTAGCGGGAGGGCAGTTCTTC
once	TRBD1	TRBV5-8	TRBJ2-7	CASSRGQGTSYEQYF	TGTGCCAGCAGCCGGGGACAGGGGACCTCCTACGAGCAGTACTTC
NA	NA	TRBV11-2	TRBJ2-2	CASSSSRGSETGELFF	TGTGCCAGCAGCTCCAGTCGGGGGAGCGAAACCGGGGAGCTGTTTTTT
NA	NA	TRBV7-9	TRBJ2-7	CASSYTPDRAYEQYF	TGTGCCAGCAGCTACACCCCGGACAGAGCCTACGAGCAGTACTTC
NA	TRBD1	TRBV28	TRBJ1-4	CASSLRGRGPEKLFF	TGTGCCAGCAGTTTAAGGGGCAGGGGGCCTGAAAAACTGTTTTTT
NA	NA	TRBV18	TRBJ1-2	CASLPAVNYGYTF	TGTGCCAGCTTACCGGCGGTTAACTATGGCTACACCTTC
NA	TRBD2	TRBV28	TRBJ2-7	CASTPQAGPGLSYEQYF	TGTGCCAGCACCCCACAAGCGGGACCGGGTCTGTCCTACGAGCAGTACTTC
NA	NA	TRBV5-4	TRBJ2-3	CAGGTASTDTQYF	TGTGCCGGGGGGACAGCTAGCACAGATACGCAGTATTTT
NA	NA	TRBV24-1	TRBJ2-3	CATSDLGLDGTDTQYF	TGTGCCACCAGTGATTTGGGCCTAGACGGCACAGATACGCAGTATTTT
few	NA	TRBV12-3/TRBV12-4	TRBJ2-5	CASSQGGGTQYF	TGTGCCAGCAGTCAGGGGGGAGGGACCCAGTACTTC
NA	NA	TRBV29-1	TRBJ1-5	CSVGDRNQPQHF	TGCAGCGTTGGAGACCGGAATCAGCCCCAGCATTTT
NA	NA	TRBV25-1	TRBJ1-2	CASSEFSGVISGYTF	TGTGCCAGCAGTGAATTCTCAGGGGTAATTAGTGGCTACACCTTC
NA	NA	TRBV15	TRBJ2-2	CATSVSSAGTGELFF	TGTGCCACCAGTGTGTCGTCCGCGGGGACCGGGGAGCTGTTTTTT
NA	NA	TRBV28	TRBJ1-5	CVRPGSNQPQHF	TGTGTCCGCCCGGGGAGCAATCAGCCCCAGCATTTT
NA	NA	TRBV6-5	TRBJ2-3	CASSRDSLDTQYF	TGTGCCAGCAGCCGGGACTCGTTGGATACGCAGTATTTT
NA	NA	TRBV29-1	TRBJ1-2	CSVDAGGGQEIYGYTF	TGCAGCGTTGATGCGGGAGGTGGGCAGGAGATCTATGGCTACACCTTC
NA	TRBD1	TRBV2	TRBJ1-1	CASSYTGGTEAFF	TGTGCCAGCAGTTATACAGGGGGAACTGAAGCTTTCTTT
NA	NA	TRBV4-3	TRBJ2-1	CASSQDTGLALRPSSYNEQFF	TGCGCCAGCAGCCAAGATACCGGGCTAGCACTACGTCCCTCCTCCTACAATGAGCAGTTCTTC
once	NA	TRBV30	TRBJ1-2	CAWSAYSGALTF	TGTGCCTGGAGTGCCTATTCAGGGGCCCTCACCTTC
NA	TRBD2	TRBV4-3	TRBJ2-1	CASSQVPPWEGKSYNEQFF	TGCGCCAGCAGCCAAGTTCCACCCTGGGAGGGAAAGTCCTACAATGAGCAGTTCTTC
few	NA	TRBV6-5	TRBJ1-2	CASSPGGDYGYTF	TGTGCCAGCAGCCCAGGAGGTGACTATGGCTACACCTTC
NA	NA	TRBV11-2	TRBJ1-2	CASSLVGGDFNYGYTF	TGTGCCAGCAGCTTAGTAGGCGGGGACTTTAACTATGGCTACACCTTC